The 20 T cell receptor beta chains given below trace back to one sample, sequenced in a study of blood T cell repertoires in COVID-19. The data were produced by immunoSEQ multiplex PCR, yet TCRdb's version contains in-frame clones alone and is incomplete. The sample lists over 100,000 clones; about 80% were seen once. The sample comprised peripheral blood. All receptors come from a man between 60 and 70 years old with active or convalescent COVID-19.

The chain recombines TRBV30 with TRBJ1-2; D is perhaps TRBD1 (5 bases). Germline V gene sequence: CDR1 GTSNPN, CDR2 SVGIG (reference sequence). V dropped 1 base and J dropped 4 bases, with 16 bases sitting between them. This CDR3 has 15 residues. Here the CDR3 DNA reads TGTGCCTGGAGTGGGCCGGCCAGGGAAAGCTATGGCTACACCTTC. It specifies CAWSGPARESYGYTF.

This clone was counted only a few times. The genes are TRBV15 and TRBJ2-2; no clear D. Germline CDR1 and CDR2: LNHNV and YYDKDF (reference sequence). V gave up 0 bases and J gave up 4 bases, with 9 bases separating them. The CDR3 loop spans 15 amino acids. This CDR3 is CATSRDLRATGELFF. In DNA, the CDR3 is TGTGCCACCAGCAGAGACCTTAGAGCCACCGGGGAGCTGTTTTTT.

This sequence joins TRBV2 and TRBJ2-3; a weak D match, TRBD2 (5 bases). V gave up 3 bases and J gave up 2 bases, with 12 bases separating them. The CDR3 spans 15 residues. The germline gives CDR1 SNHLY, CDR2 FYNNEI. CDR3 loop: CASSDEGGPTDTQYF. Here the CDR3 DNA reads TGTGCCAGCAGTGACGAGGGCGGCCCCACAGATACGCAGTATTTT. The variable domain in full, completed from reference TRBV2 and TRBJ2-3, reads EPEVTQTPSHQVTQMGQEVILRCVPISNHLYFYWYRQILGQKVEFLVSFYNNEISEKSEIFDDQFSVERPDGSNFTLKIRSTKLEDSAMYFCASSDEGGPTDTQYFGPGTRLTVL.

This chain uses TRBV4-3 with TRBJ1-4; the D is unclear. This CDR3 comprises 17 residues. Trimming removed 0 bases from V and 0 bases from J, with 11 bases in between. CDR1 is LGHNA and CDR2 is YSLEER in the germline V gene. CDR3 region: CASSQDWARATNEKLFF. The CDR3 coding sequence is TGCGCCAGCAGCCAAGATTGGGCGAGGGCAACTAATGAAAAACTGTTTTTT.

The genes are TRBV9 and TRBJ2-5, with a weak D call TRBD1 (6 bases). CDR3 length: 14 amino acids. Looked up from germline, CDR1 is SGDLS and CDR2 is YYNGEE. With 0 bases removed from V and 5 bases from J, the gap between germline ends came to 11 bases. The CDR3: CASSVVGARETQYF. CDR3 nucleotides: TGTGCCAGCAGCGTAGTGGGGGCCCGGGAGACCCAGTACTTC.

The J gene is TRBJ2-7, the V gene TRBV18; D perhaps matches TRBD2 (5 bases). Trimming shortened V by 3 bases and J by 4 bases, and 16 bases separated the two germline ends. In germline, CDR1 is KGHSH, CDR2 LQKENI. The CDR3 sequence is 15 residues long. The CDR3 spells CASSPQWTPLYEQYF. In DNA form, the CDR3 reads TGTGCCAGCTCACCTCAGTGGACTCCTCTTTACGAGCAGTACTTC.

This clone has a handful of counts. The rearrangement links TRBV7-9 to TRBJ2-3; 7 positions agree with TRBD2. From germline, CDR1 is SEHNR and CDR2 FQNEAQ (reference sequence). The V gene end was trimmed by 0 bases and the J gene end by 3 bases; junction bases not matched to a gene: 0. This CDR3 spans 14 amino acids. Here the CDR3 DNA reads TGTGCCAGCAGCTTAGCCGGGAGGACAGATACGCAGTATTTT. Amino acid sequence: CASSLAGRTDTQYF.

The chain links TRBV4-3 to TRBJ1-4; D remains ambiguous. CDR3 length: 13 residues. CDR1 and CDR2 (germline): LGHNA, YSLEER. V was shortened by 0 bases and J by 7 bases, with 6 bases between the two germline ends. The DNA of the CDR3 is TGCGCCAGCAGCCAAGACGGGTCTGAAAAACTGTTTTTT. Its protein is CASSQDGSEKLFF.

The chain combines TRBV19 with TRBJ2-3; D is unclear. Germline V CDR1 and CDR2: LNHDA, SQIVND (reference sequence). With 1 base removed from V and 2 bases from J, the gap between germline ends came to 7 bases. CDR3 length: 14 amino acids. In nucleotides, the CDR3 is TGTGCCAGTAGTATAGGAGACACCACAGATACGCAGTATTTT. Translation gives CASSIGDTTDTQYF.

The rearrangement joins TRBV29-1 to TRBJ2-3; 11 bases fit TRBD2. Trimming took 7 bases from V and 2 from J; bases not matched to a gene: 26. Per the germline V gene, CDR1 is SQVTM and CDR2 is ANQGSEA. The CDR3 covers 21 residues. CDR3 amino acids: CSALPYLGVAGGPIHTDTQYF. The CDR3 region has the DNA TGCAGCGCCCTGCCCTATCTGGGGGTAGCGGGAGGGCCTATACACACAGATACGCAGTATTTT.

The V and J genes are TRBV2 and TRBJ2-7; 9 nucleotides match TRBD1. CDR1 and CDR2 from the germline V gene are SNHLY and FYNNEI. This CDR3 has 16 residues. Trimming removed 1 base from V and 0 bases from J; junction bases left unmatched: 4. This chain's CDR3 is CASSEVSGQGSYEQYF. The CDR3 coding sequence is TGTGCCAGCAGTGAAGTCTCGGGACAGGGCTCCTACGAGCAGTACTTC.

This clone was picked up a small number of times. This rearrangement joins TRBV9 to TRBJ2-1; TRBD1 aligns across 11 bases. Germline V lookup: CDR1 SGDLS, CDR2 YYNGEE. With V trimmed by 3 bases and J by 2 bases, 19 bases remained unmatched. The CDR3 length is 21 residues. The DNA for the CDR3 is TGTGCCAGCAGCGCCGGTAGGACAGGGGGCTTATTAAGACCAACCTACAATGAGCAGTTCTTC. It specifies CASSAGRTGGLLRPTYNEQFF.

The chain carries TRBV5-1 and TRBJ1-2; perhaps TRBD1 as D (6 bases). The length of the CDR3 is 15 residues. The V and J ends lost 4 bases and 2 bases respectively, with 15 bases between them. Germline assignment: CDR1 SGHRS and CDR2 YFSETQ. The CDR3 loop reads CASSVGQIANYGYTF. The DNA for the CDR3 is TGCGCCAGCAGCGTCGGACAGATTGCCAACTATGGCTACACCTTC.

V gene TRBV18 combines with J gene TRBJ2-7; the D is unclear. Trimming shortened V by 3 bases and J by 3 bases, and 6 bases separated the two germline ends. The CDR3 contains 12 residues. Germline CDR1 is KGHSH and CDR2 is LQKENI. CDR3 protein: CASSPGDYEQYF. The CDR3 DNA is TGTGCCAGCTCACCCGGAGACTACGAGCAGTACTTC. Variable domain in full (rest from reference TRBV18 and TRBJ2-7): NAGVMQNPRHLVRRRGQEARLRCSPMKGHSHVYWYRQLPEEGLKFMVYLQKENIIDESGMPKERFSAEFPKEGPSILRIQQVVRGDSAAYFCASSPGDYEQYFGPGTRLTVT.

The chain employs TRBV7-2 and TRBJ2-2, with 10 positions matching TRBD2. Germline V gene lookup returns CDR1 SGHTA and CDR2 FQGNSA. V was clipped by 1 base and J by 1 base; unmatched bases: 6. CDR3 length: 18 amino acids. The CDR3 region is CASSLGWASGRNTGELFF. DNA of the CDR3: TGTGCCAGCAGCTTAGGGTGGGCTAGCGGGAGGAACACCGGGGAGCTGTTTTTT.

There are many counts of this clone. The J gene is TRBJ2-7, the V gene TRBV6-5; D unclear. Germline-derived CDR1 and CDR2 are MNHEY and SVGAGI. The CDR3 covers 13 residues. V shed 6 bases and J shed 4 bases, with 13 bases lying between them. CDR3 sequence: CASSLPPVYEQYF. DNA for the CDR3: TGTGCCAGCAGCCTACCGCCGGTATACGAGCAGTACTTC.

The rearrangement joins TRBV5-1 to TRBJ1-2; TRBD1 agrees at 8 bases. V lost 4 bases, J lost 8 bases, and 16 bases stayed unmatched. The CDR3 has 16 residues. Germline values: CDR1 SGHRS, CDR2 YFSETQ. CDR3 sequence reads: CASSPSPGQVVQGYTF. CDR3 DNA: TGCGCCAGCAGCCCATCCCCGGGACAGGTTGTTCAGGGCTACACCTTC.

This clone has only a few counts. The gene calls are TRBV18 and TRBJ1-5; 7 nucleotides line up with TRBD1. With V trimmed by 5 bases and J by 3 bases, 4 bases remained unmatched. Germline assignment: CDR1 KGHSH and CDR2 LQKENI. This CDR3 has 14 amino acids. CDR3 nucleotide sequence: TGTGCCAGCTCATATGGACAGGCCAATCAGCCCCAGCATTTT. Amino acids: CASSYGQANQPQHF. Filled out from reference TRBV18 and TRBJ1-5, the complete variable domain reads NAGVMQNPRHLVRRRGQEARLRCSPMKGHSHVYWYRQLPEEGLKFMVYLQKENIIDESGMPKERFSAEFPKEGPSILRIQQVVRGDSAAYFCASSYGQANQPQHFGDGTRLSIL.

This clone was recorded only once. This chain uses TRBV19 with TRBJ1-2; the match to TRBD1 covers 12 bases. The CDR3 length is 17 residues. Unmatched junction bases numbered 12, after V lost 4 bases and J lost 6 bases. In germline, CDR1 is LNHDA, CDR2 SQIVND (reference sequence). In DNA form, the CDR3 reads TGTGCCAGTAGTACAACCTCTCTCGGGACAGGGGGCGATGGCTACACCTTC. As protein: CASSTTSLGTGGDGYTF. The whole variable domain, filled in from reference TRBV19 and TRBJ1-2, reads DGGITQSPKYLFRKEGQNVTLSCEQNLNHDAMYWYRQDPGQGLRLIYYSQIVNDFQKGDIAEGYSVSREKKESFPLTVTSAQKNPTAFYLCASSTTSLGTGGDGYTFGSGTRLTVV.

The rearrangement links TRBV5-8 to TRBJ2-7; no clear D gene. Germline CDR1 is SGHTS and CDR2 is YDEGEE. The CDR3 runs to 12 residues. Trimming took 3 bases from V and 3 from J, leaving 7 bases between them. The CDR3 DNA reads as TGTGCCAGCAGCTCACTCCGCTACGAGCAGTACTTC. This translates into CASSSLRYEQYF.